The table lists the clone carrying this T cell receptor (beta chain) with a few counts. Its antigen is currently unknown. The length of the CDR3 is 14 residues. V lost 4 bases and J 2 bases, leaving 12 bases between the germline ends. Germline values: CDR1 SEHNR, CDR2 FQNEAQ (reference sequence). This entry belongs to a study of CD8+CD57+ T cells in acquired aplastic anemia. The wider study: Quantities of DNA derived from sorted CD4+ and CD8+ cells averaged approximately 3 ug. Healthy CD8+ samples averaged around 10 million reads.

Regarding the study as a whole: Researchers report that around 31 CD8+ CDR3 sequences appeared in both patients and controls.

TCR beta VDJ and CDR3 profiling used genomic DNA as template. TCRdb passed the reads through MiXCR, listing each CDR3 protein once. This table holds approximately 200,000 distinct CDR3 sequences, around 60% found once. This TCR was recovered from a human donor in good health. Sequenced input: sorted CD4+, CD8+, or CD8+CD57+ T cells (not recorded which) from PBMCs. The J gene is TRBJ2-7, the V gene TRBV7-9; D is possibly TRBD1 (6 bases). CDR3 in DNA: TGTGCCAGCAGCTACAACAGGGTCCCCTACGAGCAGTACTTC. It yields the protein CASSYNRVPYEQYF.